This T cell receptor beta chain comes out of a study of spatial heterogeneity in lung cancer. About the research overall: The donors, about 74 patients with untreated early-stage non-small cell lung cancer, provided the samples. Around 24 months after resection was the median timing of the follow-up PBMC samples, which were sequenced when available.

As to time point: blood at routine non-recurrence follow-up after resection. Without sorting, whole RNA was sequenced from tumor, nontumor lung or frozen PBMC. The CDR3 loop spans 17 amino acids. V lost 5 bases, J lost 3 bases, and 23 bases lay in between. From germline, CDR1 is SGHTS and CDR2 YDEGEE. Single TCR cDNA molecules each had their own unique molecular identifier. TCRdb re-derived calls from the 5' RACE reads in MiXCR, one entry per CDR3 protein. The repertoire holds about 33,000 distinct CDR3 sequences, with 8.5% to 12% as singletons. The sample holds many counts of this clonotype. The sequenced sample was PBMCs, obtained at follow-up. This sequence originates from a female donor with early-stage non-small cell lung cancer. The genes are TRBV5-8 and TRBJ1-2; D is perhaps TRBD1 (6 bases). CDR3 sequence: CASSFAGTLPGDYGYTF. CDR3 DNA sequence: TGTGCCAGCAGTTTTGCCGGGACACTCCCGGGGGACTATGGCTACACCTTC.